This T cell receptor (beta chain) was identified during a study of shared clonotypes between healthy human individuals. Notes on the study in general: Sharing of clonotypes among donors was expected to vary with sequencing depth. Generation probabilities of non-shared clonotypes were lower (relative to those shared by all four donors). A generally larger estimated richness was seen in naive subsets than in memory subsets.

About this clone: Antigen specificity is unknown.

V shed 2 bases, J shed 3 bases, and the junction held 7 bases outside the gene matches. The CDR3 is made up of 15 amino acids. Germline CDR1 and CDR2: SGHRS and YFSETQ. Produced via immunoSEQ multiplex PCR; TCRdb's table is partial and in-frame only. The table has 600,000 to 700,000 clones, around three quarters seen once. The sequence came from a woman aged 25 to 39 in good health. Source material: memory CD4+ T cells sorted from blood. Subset meaning: CD45RA-negative fraction. J is TRBJ2-7 and V is TRBV5-1, with TRBD2 matching 8 bases. CDR3: CASSLGAGAYYEQYF. The CDR3 DNA reads TGCGCCAGCAGCTTAGGAGCGGGAGCTTACTACGAGCAGTACTTC. Full variable domain (rest looked up from reference TRBV5-1 and TRBJ2-7): KAGVTQTPRYLIKTRGQQVTLSCSPISGHRSVSWYQQTPGQGLQFLFEYFSETQRNKGNFPGRFSGRQFSNSRSEMNVSTLELGDSALYLCASSLGAGAYYEQYFGPGTRLTVT.